A selection of T cell receptor beta chains follows, all from one sample in a study of T cells after yellow fever vaccination. In TCRdb, the 5' RACE reads were re-called with MiXCR into one record per CDR3 protein. In the table there are some 260,000 distinct CDR3 sequences, around 5.3% of which are singletons. The specimen comprised CD4+ T cells sorted from PBMCs, sampled on the day of the yellow fever booster vaccination. The receptors here all came from a young man who received the YFV17D yellow fever vaccine. Each CDR3 is given with its conserved first and last residue. A D gene is named only where the DNA matches it firmly. Clone size is given for some rows only: seen once, a few or many times, or a class if the clone is expanded.

j_call d_call v_call clone_size cdr3_nt cdr3_aa
TRBJ1-5 . TRBV11-2 few TGTGCCAGCAGCTTATTTGGGGGAGGGACTCAGCCCCAGCATTTT CASSLFGGGTQPQHF
TRBJ1-1 . TRBV7-6 few TGTGCCAGCAGCTTAGGGTCTTTAGGGGAAGCTTTCTTT CASSLGSLGEAFF
TRBJ2-5 TRBD1 TRBV7-9 few TGTGCCAGCAGCGGGGGGACAGGAAGGCAAGAGACCCAGTACTTC CASSGGTGRQETQYF
TRBJ2-5 TRBD2 TRBV7-2 many TGTGCCAGCAGCTTAGGGGCAGCGGGGGGGCCTAACCAGTACTTC CASSLGAAGGPNQYF
TRBJ2-7 TRBD2 TRBV12-3/TRBV12-4 . TGTGCCAGCAGGCCACTAGCGGGGGGGCCCTACGAGCAGTACTTC CASRPLAGGPYEQYF
TRBJ1-6 . TRBV5-1 many TGCGCCAGCAGCTTTGGGACAAGTTCACCCCTCCACTTT CASSFGTSSPLHF
TRBJ1-2 . TRBV11-3 . TGTGCCAGCAACATCGACTATGGCTACACCTTC CASNIDYGYTF
TRBJ2-2 TRBD1 TRBV27 . TGTGCCAGCAGTTTTGGACAGGGAGCGAACACCGGGGAGCTGTTTTTT CASSFGQGANTGELFF
TRBJ2-1 . TRBV7-9 many TGTGCCAGCAGCTTAGCTGTGGGGGCGGGTGAGCAGTTCTTC CASSLAVGAGEQFF
TRBJ2-4 . TRBV18 . TGTGCCAGCTCTGGGGACGGGACGAAAAGCATTCAGTACTTC CASSGDGTKSIQYF
TRBJ1-1 . TRBV3-1 . TGTGCCAGCAGCCAAGCGATCAGTAAAGATAACACTGAAGCTTTCTTT CASSQAISKDNTEAFF
TRBJ2-5 . TRBV7-6 . TGTGCCAGCAGCTTTAATCCAGGGGGGGAGACCCAGTACTTC CASSFNPGGETQYF
TRBJ2-2 . TRBV14 . TGTGCCGGAGAGCGCGGGGGCCACGGGGAGCTGTTTTTT CAGERGGHGELFF
TRBJ1-6 . TRBV3-1 . TGTGCCAGCAGCCAGGAATGGGGGGCGCATTCACCCCTCCACTTT CASSQEWGAHSPLHF
TRBJ2-5 . TRBV12-5 few TGTGCTAGTGGTTTCTCCGGGGTGGAGACCCAGTACTTC CASGFSGVETQYF
TRBJ1-5 . TRBV6-2/TRBV6-3 few TGTGCCAGCGCCGTAGTGGGTCAGCCCCAGCATTTT CASAVVGQPQHF
TRBJ1-2 . TRBV6-6 . TGTGCCAGCACAGTAGCTAACTATGGCTACACCTTC CASTVANYGYTF
TRBJ2-3 . TRBV5-1 . TGCGCCAGCAGCTTTGGTGTGGCGAGCACAGATACGCAGTATTTT CASSFGVASTDTQYF
TRBJ1-1 . TRBV27 many TGTGCCAGCATCAGGGACACTGAAGCTTTCTTT CASIRDTEAFF
TRBJ2-3 TRBD1 TRBV25-1 few TGTGCCACCGAATTGCCGGAGACAGGGAGCCATAGCACAGATACGCAGTATTTT CATELPETGSHSTDTQYF
TRBJ2-3 . TRBV19 many TGTGCCAGTAGTATGGAAGAAGATACGCAGTATTTT CASSMEEDTQYF
TRBJ1-3 TRBD1 TRBV10-3 few TGTGCCATCAGCCGACAGGGGTCAGACACCATATATTTT CAISRQGSDTIYF
TRBJ2-7 . TRBV9 many TGTGCCAGCAGCGTAGCTAATGGGGCGCTTCAGTACTTC CASSVANGALQYF
TRBJ2-7 . TRBV14 few TGTGCCAGCAGCCGTCCCCAAGGGGGGAAGGACGAGCAGTACTTC CASSRPQGGKDEQYF
TRBJ2-1 TRBD1 TRBV7-3 few TGTGCCAGCAGCCCAAGGACAGGGGCCAATGAGCAGTTCTTC CASSPRTGANEQFF
TRBJ1-4 . TRBV5-5 many TGTGCCAGCAGCTCGGCGGAAAAACTGTTTTTT CASSSAEKLFF
TRBJ2-4 . TRBV4-1 many TGCGCCAGCAGCCAACCCTTCTTGGCCAAAAACATTCAGTACTTC CASSQPFLAKNIQYF
TRBJ2-3 . TRBV7-3 few TGTGCCAGCAGCCAACCAGGTAGCACAGATACGCAGTATTTT CASSQPGSTDTQYF
TRBJ2-5 . TRBV20-1 few TGCAGTGCTAGAATGGGGGCACTCCAAGGGACCCAGTACTTC CSARMGALQGTQYF
TRBJ1-6 . TRBV4-1 many TGCGCCAGCAGCCTACACCGGGACCTTAATTCACCCCTCCACTTT CASSLHRDLNSPLHF